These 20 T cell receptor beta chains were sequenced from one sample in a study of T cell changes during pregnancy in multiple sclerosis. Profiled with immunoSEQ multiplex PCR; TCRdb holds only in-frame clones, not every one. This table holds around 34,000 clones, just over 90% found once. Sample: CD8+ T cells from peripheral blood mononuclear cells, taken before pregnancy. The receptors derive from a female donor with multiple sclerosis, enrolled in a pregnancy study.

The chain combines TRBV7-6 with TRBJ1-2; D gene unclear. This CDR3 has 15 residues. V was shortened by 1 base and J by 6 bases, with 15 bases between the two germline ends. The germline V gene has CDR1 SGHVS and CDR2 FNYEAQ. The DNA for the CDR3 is TGTGCCAGCAGCTTAGAGACAAACGCTTTCGATGGCTACACCTTC. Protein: CASSLETNAFDGYTF.

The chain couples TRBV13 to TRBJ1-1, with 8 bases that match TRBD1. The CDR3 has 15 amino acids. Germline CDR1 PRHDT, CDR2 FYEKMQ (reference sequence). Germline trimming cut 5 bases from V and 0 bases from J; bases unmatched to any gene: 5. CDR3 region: CASSPDRAMNTEAFF. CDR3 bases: TGTGCCAGCAGCCCGGACAGGGCGATGAACACTGAAGCTTTCTTT.

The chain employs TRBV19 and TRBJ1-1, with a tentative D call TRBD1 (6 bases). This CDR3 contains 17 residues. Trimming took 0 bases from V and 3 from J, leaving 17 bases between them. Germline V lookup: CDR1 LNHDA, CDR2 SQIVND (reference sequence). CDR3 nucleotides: TGTGCCAGTAGTATAGATCTATGGAACAGGGTACACACTGAAGCTTTCTTT. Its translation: CASSIDLWNRVHTEAFF.

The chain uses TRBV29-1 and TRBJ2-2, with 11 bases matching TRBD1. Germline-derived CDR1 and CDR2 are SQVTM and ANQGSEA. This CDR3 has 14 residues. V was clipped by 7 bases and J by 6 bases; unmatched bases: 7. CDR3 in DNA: TGCAGCGGGACGGGACAGGGGGATGCCGGGGAGCTGTTTTTT. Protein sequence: CSGTGQGDAGELFF.

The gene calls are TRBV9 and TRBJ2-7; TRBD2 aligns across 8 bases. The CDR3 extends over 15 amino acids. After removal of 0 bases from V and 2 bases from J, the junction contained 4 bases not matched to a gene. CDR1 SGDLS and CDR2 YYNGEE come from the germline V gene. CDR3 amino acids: CASSVAGGPTYEQYF. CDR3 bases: TGTGCCAGCAGCGTAGCGGGAGGGCCTACCTACGAGCAGTACTTC.

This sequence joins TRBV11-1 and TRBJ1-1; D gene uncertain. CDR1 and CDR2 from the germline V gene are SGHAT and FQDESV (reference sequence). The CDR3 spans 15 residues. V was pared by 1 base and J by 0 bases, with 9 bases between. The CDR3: CASSLVAGMNTEAFF. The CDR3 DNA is TGTGCCAGCAGCTTAGTGGCAGGCATGAACACTGAAGCTTTCTTT.

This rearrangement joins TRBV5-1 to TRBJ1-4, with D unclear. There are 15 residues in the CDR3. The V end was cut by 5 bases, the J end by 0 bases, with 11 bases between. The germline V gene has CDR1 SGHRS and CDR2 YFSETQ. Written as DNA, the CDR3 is TGCGCCAGCAGGGTTCAGGCCGCAACTAATGAAAAACTGTTTTTT. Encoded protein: CASRVQAATNEKLFF.

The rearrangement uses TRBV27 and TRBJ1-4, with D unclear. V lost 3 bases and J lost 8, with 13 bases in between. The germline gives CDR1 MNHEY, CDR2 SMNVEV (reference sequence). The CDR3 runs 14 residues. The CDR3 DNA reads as TGTGCCAGCAGTTTTCGAGGGTTATACGAAAAACTGTTTTTT. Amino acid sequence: CASSFRGLYEKLFF.

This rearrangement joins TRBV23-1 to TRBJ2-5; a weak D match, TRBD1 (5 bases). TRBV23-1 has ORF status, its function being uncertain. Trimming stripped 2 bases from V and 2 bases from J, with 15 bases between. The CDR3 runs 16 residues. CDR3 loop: CASSQGAPGHQETQYF. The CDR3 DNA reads TGCGCCAGCAGTCAAGGCGCGCCAGGGCATCAAGAGACCCAGTACTTC.

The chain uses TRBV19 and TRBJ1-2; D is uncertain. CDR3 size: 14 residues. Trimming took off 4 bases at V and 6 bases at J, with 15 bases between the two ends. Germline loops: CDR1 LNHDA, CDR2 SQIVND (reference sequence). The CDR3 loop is CASSNFGQVDGYTF. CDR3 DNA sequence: TGTGCCAGTAGTAATTTTGGGCAGGTGGATGGCTACACCTTC.

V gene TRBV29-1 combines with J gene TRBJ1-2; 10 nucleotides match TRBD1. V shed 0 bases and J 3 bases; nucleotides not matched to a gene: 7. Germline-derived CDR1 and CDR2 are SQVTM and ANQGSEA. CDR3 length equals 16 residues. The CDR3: CSVEDPPTGGYYGYTF. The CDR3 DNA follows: TGCAGCGTTGAAGATCCCCCGACAGGGGGCTACTATGGCTACACCTTC.

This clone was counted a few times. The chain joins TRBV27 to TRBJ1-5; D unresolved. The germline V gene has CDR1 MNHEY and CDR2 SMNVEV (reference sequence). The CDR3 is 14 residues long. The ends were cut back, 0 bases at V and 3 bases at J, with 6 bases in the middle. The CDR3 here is CASSLSSLNQPQHF. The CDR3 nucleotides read TGTGCCAGCAGTTTATCGAGCCTCAATCAGCCCCAGCATTTT.

CDR3 nucleotides: TGTGCCAGCAGCCAGGATCTCGACAGCCCCTATGGCTACACCTTC. Its translation: CASSQDLDSPYGYTF. V is TRBV14 and J is TRBJ1-2; tentative D call: TRBD1 (5 bases). Trimming took off 3 bases at V and 4 bases at J, with 15 bases between the two ends. CDR1 is SGHDN, CDR2 FVKESK, per germline. The CDR3 has 15 residues.

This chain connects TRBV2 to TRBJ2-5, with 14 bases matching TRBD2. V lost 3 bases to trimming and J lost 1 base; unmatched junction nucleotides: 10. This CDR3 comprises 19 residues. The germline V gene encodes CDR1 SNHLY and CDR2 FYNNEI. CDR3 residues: CASSDSGTSGSPLQETQYF. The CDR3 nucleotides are TGTGCCAGCAGTGATAGCGGGACTAGCGGGAGCCCCCTCCAAGAGACCCAGTACTTC.

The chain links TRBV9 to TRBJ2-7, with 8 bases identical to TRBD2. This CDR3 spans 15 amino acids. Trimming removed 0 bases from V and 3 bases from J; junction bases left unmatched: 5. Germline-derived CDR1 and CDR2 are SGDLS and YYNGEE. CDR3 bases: TGTGCCAGCAGCGTAGAGGACGGGAGGGTCTACGAGCAGTACTTC. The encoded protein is CASSVEDGRVYEQYF.

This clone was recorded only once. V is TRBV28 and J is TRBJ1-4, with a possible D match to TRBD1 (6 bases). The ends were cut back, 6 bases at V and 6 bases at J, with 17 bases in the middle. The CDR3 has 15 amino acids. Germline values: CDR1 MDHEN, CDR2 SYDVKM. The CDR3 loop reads CASSPIGGLYEKLFF. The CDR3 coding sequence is TGTGCCAGCAGCCCCATAGGGGGTCTTTATGAAAAACTGTTTTTT.

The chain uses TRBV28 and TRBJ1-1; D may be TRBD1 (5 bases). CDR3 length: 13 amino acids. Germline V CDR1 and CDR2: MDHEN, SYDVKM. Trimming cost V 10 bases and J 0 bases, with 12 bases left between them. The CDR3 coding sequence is TGTGCCACACGACAGTTAATGAACACTGAAGCTTTCTTT. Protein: CATRQLMNTEAFF.

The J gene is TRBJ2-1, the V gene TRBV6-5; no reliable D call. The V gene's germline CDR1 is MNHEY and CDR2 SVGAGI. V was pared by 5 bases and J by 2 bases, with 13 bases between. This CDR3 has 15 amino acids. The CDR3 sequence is CASSQDPSAYNEQFF. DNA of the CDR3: TGTGCCAGCAGTCAAGACCCGAGCGCCTACAATGAGCAGTTCTTC.

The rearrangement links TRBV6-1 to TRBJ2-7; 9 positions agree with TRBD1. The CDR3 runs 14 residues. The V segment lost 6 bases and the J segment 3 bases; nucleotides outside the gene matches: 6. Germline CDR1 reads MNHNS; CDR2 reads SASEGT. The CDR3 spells CASSPPGQGYEQYF. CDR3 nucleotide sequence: TGTGCCAGCAGCCCCCCGGGACAGGGCTACGAGCAGTACTTC.

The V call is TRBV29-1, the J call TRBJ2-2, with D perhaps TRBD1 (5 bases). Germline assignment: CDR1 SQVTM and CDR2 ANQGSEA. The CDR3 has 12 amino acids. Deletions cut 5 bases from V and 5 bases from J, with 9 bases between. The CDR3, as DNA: TGCAGCGTTACTCAGGGTACCGGGGAGCTGTTTTTT. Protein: CSVTQGTGELFF.